A single sample is the source of the 30 T cell receptor beta chains below, sequenced in a study of OX40 agonist ivuxolimab in advanced cancers. The library relied on the immunoSEQ multiplex PCR assay. What TCRdb holds here is the immuneACCESS table cut down to in-frame rearrangements. Part of the clones is not present; checked against another copy, under half of the missing clones reflect an unresolved V gene, and the others are unexplained. Present in this sample are about 73,000 clones, more than 90% of which were seen just once. Of the sample, 10% falls within the top ten clones. The sample was CD4+ or CD8+ T cells sorted from blood, taken in a trial of the OX40 agonist ivuxolimab. The origin of the receptors is an adult with an advanced solid tumor such as melanoma, head and neck, liver or kidney cancer.

The chain uses TRBV27 and TRBJ2-7; 7 positions match TRBD1. The V gene's germline CDR1 is MNHEY and CDR2 SMNVEV (reference sequence). The V and J ends lost 3 bases and 4 bases, in that order; junction bases with no gene match: 3. The CDR3 covers 13 residues. The CDR3 DNA reads TGTGCCAGCAGTTTCTACAGGGGATACGAGCAGTACTTC. Its protein is CASSFYRGYEQYF.

The chain recombines TRBV6-6 with TRBJ2-7, with unresolved D. The V gene's germline CDR1 is MNHNY and CDR2 SVGAGI (reference sequence). Trimming shortened V by 0 bases and J by 2 bases, and 2 bases separated the two germline ends. The CDR3 is 12 residues long. CDR3 residues: CASSYSPYEQYF. CDR3 DNA sequence: TGTGCCAGCAGTTACTCTCCCTACGAGCAGTACTTC.

This clone was found once. Here the CDR3 DNA reads TGTGCCAGCAGCCCCATTGGTGGCCCGAACACTGAAGCTTTCTTT. This translates into CASSPIGGPNTEAFF. The chain combines TRBV7-8 with TRBJ1-1; D uncertain. This CDR3 contains 15 residues. The V and J ends lost 5 bases and 1 base respectively, with 14 bases between them. Germline-derived CDR1 and CDR2 are SGHVS and FQNEAQ. The full variable domain, rest sourced from reference TRBV7-8 and TRBJ1-1, is GAGVSQSPRYKVAKRGQDVALRCDPISGHVSLFWYQQALGQGPEFLTYFQNEAQLDKSGLPSDRFFAERPEGSVSTLKIQRTQQEDSAVYLCASSPIGGPNTEAFFGQGTRLTVV.

CDR3 amino acids: CASSHEGGLNEKLFF. Written as DNA, the CDR3 is TGTGCCAGCTCCCACGAAGGGGGGCTTAATGAAAAACTGTTTTTT. The chain carries TRBV18 and TRBJ1-4, with D maybe TRBD1 (6 bases). The CDR3 consists of 15 residues. V lost 6 bases and J 4 bases, leaving 15 bases between the germline ends. Germline assignment: CDR1 KGHSH and CDR2 LQKENI.

The V call is TRBV27, the J call TRBJ1-1; no firm D call. This CDR3 has 12 residues. Germline V gene sequence: CDR1 MNHEY, CDR2 SMNVEV (reference sequence). Trimming shortened V by 6 bases and J by 0 bases, and 5 bases separated the two germline ends. Here the CDR3 DNA reads TGTGCCAGCAGACAGCTGAACACTGAAGCTTTCTTT. Translation gives CASRQLNTEAFF.

The chain carries TRBV7-6 and TRBJ1-1; TRBD1 is a possible D gene (6 bases). V was cut by 0 bases and J by 12 bases, with 17 bases left in between. The CDR3 length is 14 residues. Germline V CDR1 and CDR2: SGHVS, FNYEAQ. Here the CDR3 reads CASSLAREGGRTFF. CDR3 bases: TGTGCCAGCAGCTTAGCGCGGGAGGGGGGACGGACTTTCTTT.

The rearrangement joins TRBV19 to TRBJ2-2; D ambiguous. The germline V gene has CDR1 LNHDA and CDR2 SQIVND (reference sequence). Trimming shortened V by 2 bases and J by 1 base, and 11 bases separated the two germline ends. The CDR3 is 16 amino acids. The CDR3 region is CASSISRSLNTGELFF. The DNA for the CDR3 is TGTGCCAGTAGTATATCGAGGTCCCTGAACACCGGGGAGCTGTTTTTT.

The rearrangement links TRBV10-3 to TRBJ1-2; TRBD1 aligns across 7 bases. This CDR3 spans 11 amino acids. Germline V gene data show CDR1 as ENHRY and CDR2 as SYGVKD. J gave up 13 bases and V 4 bases, and 6 bases lay outside the gene matches. As DNA, the CDR3 is TGTGCCATCAGTGGACAGGGAGAAGGCACCTTC. Residues: CAISGQGEGTF.

V and J are TRBV7-9 and TRBJ2-3; TRBD2 matches 10 bases. CDR3 size: 19 residues. CDR1 is SEHNR and CDR2 is FQNEAQ in the germline V gene (reference sequence). Trimming took 7 bases from V and 1 from J; bases not matched to a gene: 17. The CDR3, as DNA: TGTGCCAGCATCTCCCGGCTAGCGGGGGCCGCCGATGGCACAGATACGCAGTATTTT. Residues: CASISRLAGAADGTDTQYF.

A remark on this clone: A read error may produce the germline difference seen at one junction end. This sequence joins TRBV27 and TRBJ2-7, with D possibly being TRBD1 (6 bases). The germline CDR1 and CDR2 sequences are MNHEY and SMNVEV (reference sequence). The CDR3 length is 13 residues. CDR3 in DNA: TGTGCCAGCAGTCTTCAGGGGTCCTTCGAGCAGTACTTC. Translated: CASSLQGSFEQYF.

This clone appeared once. The rearrangement joins TRBV7-9 to TRBJ2-4, with D unclear. This CDR3 is built from 14 residues. V shed 5 bases and J shed 3 bases, with 11 bases lying between them. Germline CDR1 reads SEHNR; CDR2 reads FQNEAQ (reference sequence). The CDR3 DNA reads TGTGCCAGCAGCCGAGATAATGGCAAAAACATTCAGTACTTC. Translation: CASSRDNGKNIQYF.

The chain combines TRBV5-6 with TRBJ1-1; D may be TRBD1 (5 bases). V shed 0 bases and J shed 3 bases, with 6 bases lying between them. The length of the CDR3 is 13 residues. In germline, CDR1 is SGHDT, CDR2 YYEEEE. In DNA, the CDR3 is TGTGCCAGCAGCTTGGTGACAGACACTGAAGCTTTCTTT. Protein product: CASSLVTDTEAFF. The full variable domain, rest sourced from reference TRBV5-6 and TRBJ1-1, is DAGVTQSPTHLIKTRGQQVTLRCSPKSGHDTVSWYQQALGQGPQFIFQYYEEEERQRGNFPDRFSGHQFPNYSSELNVNALLLGDSALYLCASSLVTDTEAFFGQGTRLTVV.

The chain joins TRBV2 to TRBJ2-3, with 11 bases fitting TRBD2. The germline V gene has CDR1 SNHLY and CDR2 FYNNEI. After removal of 2 bases from V and 3 bases from J, the junction contained 4 bases not matched to a gene. The CDR3 has 16 residues. The CDR3 loop is CASSERVAGGTDTQYF. As DNA, the CDR3 is TGTGCCAGCAGTGAACGGGTAGCGGGGGGGACAGATACGCAGTATTTT.

The chain recombines TRBV6-1 with TRBJ1-5; D is unclear. V shed 2 bases and J shed 0 bases, with 11 bases lying between them. Germline CDR1 reads MNHNS; CDR2 reads SASEGT. The CDR3 extends over 16 amino acids. The DNA of the CDR3 is TGTGCCAGCAGTGAATGGGCCCGCGATAGCAATCAGCCCCAGCATTTT. This encodes CASSEWARDSNQPQHF.

The chain links TRBV7-2 to TRBJ2-1; 7 bases align to TRBD1. Unmatched junction bases numbered 4, after V lost 5 bases and J lost 0 bases. CDR1 is SGHTA and CDR2 is FQGNSA in the germline V gene. This CDR3 is built from 15 residues. The CDR3 DNA follows: TGTGCCAGCAGCCCGGCAGGGGGCTCCTACAATGAGCAGTTCTTC. Translated: CASSPAGGSYNEQFF.

This sequence joins TRBV27 and TRBJ1-1, with a tentative D call TRBD1 (6 bases). The CDR3 is 13 residues long. Germline CDR1 reads MNHEY; CDR2 reads SMNVEV (reference sequence). Deletions cut 9 bases from V and 4 bases from J, with 15 bases between. This CDR3 is CASGHGGVTEAFF. CDR3 nucleotide sequence: TGTGCCAGTGGACATGGGGGCGTCACTGAAGCTTTCTTT.

The chain combines TRBV27 with TRBJ2-3, with TRBD2 matching over 13 bases. The germline gives CDR1 MNHEY, CDR2 SMNVEV (reference sequence). Trimming at V came to 5 bases and at J to 5 bases, leaving 10 bases not matched to a gene. This CDR3 is built from 17 residues. DNA for the CDR3: TGTGCCAGCAGTCCCCTACTAGCGGGGGGGCCCGTAGATACGCAGTATTTT. Protein: CASSPLLAGGPVDTQYF.

J is TRBJ2-7 and V is TRBV5-5; no definite D call. The length of the CDR3 is 12 residues. Per germline, CDR1 SGHKS and CDR2 YYEKEE (reference sequence). V shed 0 bases and J shed 6 bases, with 7 bases lying between them. CDR3 protein: CASSLGQAEQYF. CDR3 DNA sequence: TGTGCCAGCAGCTTGGGGCAGGCCGAGCAGTACTTC.

The rearrangement uses TRBV30 and TRBJ1-2; perhaps TRBD1 as D (6 bases). CDR1 GTSNPN and CDR2 SVGIG come from the germline V gene (reference sequence). The CDR3 has 12 amino acids. V lost 5 bases, J lost 4 bases, and 11 bases lay in between. CDR3 sequence (DNA): TGTGCCTGGCTGGACAGACCCTATGGCTACACCTTC. The encoded protein is CAWLDRPYGYTF.

The V and J genes are TRBV10-2 and TRBJ1-2; D call uncertain. V was cut by 6 bases and J by 0 bases, with 14 bases left in between. The germline V gene encodes CDR1 WSHSY and CDR2 SAAADI. This CDR3 contains 15 residues. The CDR3 region is CASRGRVKANYGYTF. The CDR3 nucleotides read TGCGCCAGCAGGGGAAGGGTCAAGGCTAACTATGGCTACACCTTC.

This chain uses TRBV10-3 with TRBJ1-1, with 7 bases identical to TRBD1. CDR1 is ENHRY and CDR2 is SYGVKD in the germline V gene. The CDR3 consists of 15 residues. V lost 2 bases to trimming and J lost 7 bases; unmatched junction nucleotides: 10. CDR3 sequence reads: CAISERQGYDDEAFF. CDR3 sequence (DNA): TGTGCCATCAGTGAGAGACAGGGCTATGATGATGAAGCTTTCTTT.

The rearrangement joins TRBV27 to TRBJ2-5; 15 bases are a match to TRBD2. CDR3 length: 16 residues. V lost 4 bases and J lost 2; bases outside the gene matches: 2. Germline values: CDR1 MNHEY, CDR2 SMNVEV (reference sequence). The CDR3 DNA follows: TGTGCCAGCAGTTGGGGGACTAGCGGGGGGCAAGAGACCCAGTACTTC. This encodes CASSWGTSGGQETQYF.

In its sample, this clone was seen once. V is TRBV7-9 and J is TRBJ2-2; D is perhaps TRBD1 (6 bases). V lost 5 bases and J 0 bases, leaving 19 bases between the germline ends. This CDR3 has 18 amino acids. Germline V CDR1 and CDR2: SEHNR, FQNEAQ (reference sequence). CDR3 DNA: TGTGCCAGCAGCACCACTTTGCACAGGGACCCGAACACCGGGGAGCTGTTTTTT. Its translation: CASSTTLHRDPNTGELFF.

This chain joins TRBV2 and TRBJ1-1; D gene unclear. In germline, CDR1 is SNHLY, CDR2 FYNNEI. The CDR3 contains 15 residues. V lost 3 bases and J 3 bases, leaving 14 bases between the germline ends. CDR3 residues: CASSDAGRTDTEAFF. DNA for the CDR3: TGTGCCAGCAGTGATGCAGGCCGTACGGACACTGAAGCTTTCTTT.

V usage is TRBV2 and J usage is TRBJ2-1; 11 bases map to TRBD2. Germline trimming cut 2 bases from V and 3 bases from J; bases unmatched to any gene: 3. The CDR3 is made up of 16 amino acids. Per germline, CDR1 SNHLY and CDR2 FYNNEI. The CDR3 spells CASSELAGGFYNEQFF. Written as DNA, the CDR3 is TGTGCCAGCAGTGAACTAGCGGGGGGCTTCTACAATGAGCAGTTCTTC.

V is TRBV9 and J is TRBJ1-2, with D possibly being TRBD1 (6 bases). The ends were cut back, 0 bases at V and 8 bases at J, with 11 bases in the middle. Germline V gives CDR1 SGDLS, CDR2 YYNGEE. The CDR3 runs 13 residues. Written as DNA, the CDR3 is TGTGCCAGCAGCGTAGGGGGGGCGAACGGCTACACCTTC. The encoded protein is CASSVGGANGYTF.

This rearrangement joins TRBV23-1 to TRBJ2-5, with D possibly TRBD1 on 5 matching bases. TRBV23-1 belongs to the ORF category, with a function that is uncertain. V shed 4 bases and J shed 2 bases, with 23 bases lying between them. The CDR3 sequence is 18 residues long. Written as DNA, the CDR3 is TGCGCCAGCAGTCCTATCGTAGACAGCGACTCTTATCAAGAGACCCAGTACTTC. Residues: CASSPIVDSDSYQETQYF.

This clone has only a few counts. This rearrangement joins TRBV6-5 to TRBJ1-1, with D perhaps matching TRBD1 (5 bases). The CDR3 extends over 11 amino acids. Between the trimmed V and J ends, which lost 8 bases and 4 bases, there was a span of 8 bases. The germline V gene encodes CDR1 MNHEY and CDR2 SVGAGI. The chain's CDR3 is CASLGVTEAFF. Here the CDR3 DNA reads TGTGCCAGCTTGGGGGTCACTGAAGCTTTCTTT.

The genes are TRBV9 and TRBJ1-2, with a weak D call TRBD1 (6 bases). There are 16 residues in the CDR3. Per germline, CDR1 SGDLS and CDR2 YYNGEE. Trimming removed 3 bases from V and 0 bases from J, with 15 bases in between. CDR3 nucleotide sequence: TGTGCCAGCAGCGGCGGAGGACAGTTTACTAACTATGGCTACACCTTC. It translates to CASSGGGQFTNYGYTF.

Points on this clone: The DNA is left out, because the CDR3 cannot be placed on it with certainty; the CDR3 is given as TCRdb lists it. The chain joins TRBV13 to TRBJ2-3; TRBD2 is taken as the D call from the table, unchecked against the DNA. The CDR3 is 16 residues long, ends included. Germline V gene data show CDR1 as PRHDT and CDR2 as FYEKMQ (reference sequence). This CDR3 reads CASSTSAGVYPDTQYF.